A single sample is the source of the 31 T cell receptor beta chains below, sequenced in a study of long-term antiretroviral therapy in people with HIV. The assay, immunoSEQ v3.0, was run at survey level. The data were produced by immunoSEQ multiplex PCR, yet TCRdb's version contains in-frame clones alone and is incomplete. The table lists some 23,000 clones, approximately 79% of them singletons. This specimen consisted of unsorted PBMCs, obtained 1.2 years after starting antiretroviral therapy. The source is a woman aged 40 to 49 with HIV.

The chain links TRBV5-1 to TRBJ2-7, with TRBD2 as a possible D gene (7 bases). Trimming removed 4 bases at V and 4 bases at J, with 18 bases between. The germline gives CDR1 SGHRS, CDR2 YFSETQ. The CDR3 runs 15 residues. In nucleotides, the CDR3 is TGCGCCAGCAGCGTTGGCGGGGGCGCTAAATACGAGCAGTACTTC. Its protein is CASSVGGGAKYEQYF.

This clone was detected only a few times. The rearrangement links TRBV5-4 to TRBJ2-7; maybe TRBD2 (5 bases). The CDR3 spans 14 residues. The germline CDR1 and CDR2 sequences are SGHNT and YYREEE (reference sequence). Between the trimmed V and J ends, which lost 0 bases and 3 bases, there was a span of 10 bases. The CDR3 DNA reads as TGTGCCAGCAGCTTGGGAGTAAGCGGCTACGAGCAGTACTTC. It specifies CASSLGVSGYEQYF.

The chain employs TRBV6-5 and TRBJ1-1, with 8 bases identical to TRBD1. CDR3 length: 15 residues. V was clipped by 5 bases and J by 4 bases; unmatched bases: 9. Per germline, CDR1 MNHEY and CDR2 SVGAGI. The CDR3 DNA follows: TGTGCCAGCAGTACCCGGACAGGGTATCCCACTGAAGCTTTCTTT. Its protein is CASSTRTGYPTEAFF.

The rearrangement links TRBV7-6 to TRBJ2-3; TRBD2 might be the D (5 bases). The length of the CDR3 is 14 residues. V was shortened by 2 bases and J by 3 bases, with 9 bases between the two germline ends. Germline CDR1 is SGHVS and CDR2 is FNYEAQ. This CDR3 reads CASSLNGGTDTQYF. In DNA form, the CDR3 reads TGTGCCAGCAGCTTAAACGGCGGGACAGATACGCAGTATTTT.

This sequence joins TRBV5-8 and TRBJ2-5; TRBD1 is a possible D gene (5 bases). Germline CDR1 reads SGHTS; CDR2 reads YDEGEE. The V end lost 4 bases, the J end lost 2 bases, and 12 bases lay between the germline ends. The CDR3 sequence is 14 residues long. The CDR3 coding sequence is TGTGCCAGCAGCCCGACCGACAGACAAGAGACCCAGTACTTC. It encodes CASSPTDRQETQYF. Looking up the rest from reference TRBV5-8 and TRBJ2-5 gives the full variable domain: EAGVTQSPTHLIKTRGQQATLRCSPISGHTSVYWYQQALGLGLQFLLWYDEGEERNRGNFPPRFSGRQFPNYSSELNVNALELEDSALYLCASSPTDRQETQYFGPGTRLLVL.

Here the CDR3 DNA reads TGTGCCACCAGCACCGACAGCCAAGAGACCCAGTACTTC. It translates to CATSTDSQETQYF. The chain is built from TRBV15 and TRBJ2-5, with D possibly TRBD1 on 5 matching bases. Trimming left V 4 bases short and J 1 base short, with 7 bases between. There are 13 residues in the CDR3. Germline CDR1 LNHNV, CDR2 YYDKDF (reference sequence).

The chain recombines TRBV23-1 with TRBJ2-7; a possible D gene is TRBD1 (6 bases). TRBV23-1 is recorded as an ORF, its role being uncertain. Deletions cut 4 bases from V and 6 bases from J, with 19 bases between. This CDR3 contains 15 residues. CDR3: CASSRNRVRRGEQYF. CDR3 coding DNA: TGCGCCAGCAGTCGCAACAGGGTGCGACGCGGCGAGCAGTACTTC.

J is TRBJ2-5 and V is TRBV29-1; TRBD2 might be the D (5 bases). The CDR3 is made up of 14 amino acids. Trimming pared 4 bases from V and 5 bases from J, leaving 17 bases between. The germline gives CDR1 SQVTM, CDR2 ANQGSEA. The CDR3, as DNA: TGCAGCGTTGTTTGGGTTACTCCGGGGGAGACCCAGTACTTC. Protein product: CSVVWVTPGETQYF.

DNA for the CDR3: TGTGCCAGCAGCGTTCGGGATACGCAGTATTTT. Its protein is CASSVRDTQYF. The chain links TRBV9 to TRBJ2-3, with D hard to call. The CDR3 runs 11 residues. V lost 2 bases, J lost 6 bases, and 4 bases lay in between. Germline V CDR1 and CDR2: SGDLS, YYNGEE. The full variable domain, its missing parts supplied by reference TRBV9 and TRBJ2-3, is DSGVTQTPKHLITATGQRVTLRCSPRSGDLSVYWYQQSLDQGLQFLIQYYNGEERAKGNILERFSAQQFPDLHSELNLSSLELGDSALYFCASSVRDTQYFGPGTRLTVL.

The rearrangement links TRBV6-5 to TRBJ1-1, with TRBD1 matching over 8 bases. J was trimmed by 6 bases and V by 4 bases; bases with no gene match: 7. Germline V gene sequence: CDR1 MNHEY, CDR2 SVGAGI. The CDR3 contains 14 residues. The CDR3 sequence: CASSLQGVGAEAFF. For the CDR3, the DNA is TGTGCCAGCAGTTTACAGGGGGTCGGCGCTGAAGCTTTCTTT.

The rearrangement links TRBV4-1 to TRBJ1-2; D not certain. The CDR3 consists of 15 residues. Germline CDR1 is MGHRA and CDR2 is YSYEKL. V gave up 1 base and J gave up 5 bases, with 14 bases separating them. Here the CDR3 DNA reads TGCGCCAGCAGCCAAGCGCGGGAAGGTCATTATGGCTACACCTTC. It encodes CASSQAREGHYGYTF.

The chain is built from TRBV9 and TRBJ2-7, with 8 bases that match TRBD2. The CDR3 is 15 amino acids. The V segment lost 3 bases and the J segment 12 bases; nucleotides outside the gene matches: 17. Germline V gene sequence: CDR1 SGDLS, CDR2 YYNGEE. As DNA, the CDR3 is TGTGCCAGCAGCGCCGGGCAGCGGGAGCGACCGTATCTGTACTTC. Amino acid sequence: CASSAGQRERPYLYF.

A remark on this clone: An end of the junction does not agree with germline; a read error may underlie this. The V call is TRBV29-1, the J call TRBJ1-2, with no clear D. The CDR3 has 9 residues. The germline CDR1 and CDR2 sequences are SQVTM and ANQGSEA. For the CDR3, the DNA is TGCAGCATTGAGGGTGGCTACACCTTC. As protein: CSIEGGYTF.

The rearrangement uses TRBV2 and TRBJ2-6; D might be TRBD1 (6 bases). Germline CDR1 is SNHLY and CDR2 is FYNNEI. CDR3 length: 16 amino acids. V was shortened by 4 bases and J by 0 bases, with 10 bases between the two germline ends. For the CDR3, the DNA is TGTGCCAGCAGTGGACAGGAACACTCTGGGGCCAACGTCCTGACTTTC. The encoded protein is CASSGQEHSGANVLTF.

This clone was seen a single time. The chain joins TRBV7-2 to TRBJ1-5; the D gene is possibly TRBD1 (5 bases). In germline, CDR1 is SGHTA, CDR2 FQGNSA. Trimming shortened V by 5 bases and J by 0 bases, and 14 bases separated the two germline ends. This CDR3 contains 16 residues. CDR3 in amino acids: CASSPEGPVSNQPQHF. Written as DNA, the CDR3 is TGTGCCAGCAGCCCCGAGGGACCTGTTAGCAATCAGCCCCAGCATTTT.

This clone is a singleton in its sample. The chain carries TRBV11-3 and TRBJ2-1, with unresolved D. CDR1 is SGHNT, CDR2 YENEEA, per germline. CDR3 length: 11 residues. Trimming took 6 bases from V and 7 from J, leaving 7 bases between them. The CDR3 loop is CASRNFNEQFF. As DNA, the CDR3 is TGTGCCAGCAGGAACTTTAATGAGCAGTTCTTC.

This clone was recorded once. The chain joins TRBV2 to TRBJ2-7; D is uncertain. The CDR3 is made up of 12 amino acids. With 6 bases removed from V and 2 bases from J, the gap between germline ends came to 8 bases. Germline assignment: CDR1 SNHLY and CDR2 FYNNEI. The DNA of the CDR3 is TGTGCCAGCAGCGAACTTCCCTACGAGCAGTACTTC. This translates into CASSELPYEQYF. Together with reference TRBV2 and TRBJ2-7, the CDR3 gives the full variable domain: EPEVTQTPSHQVTQMGQEVILRCVPISNHLYFYWYRQILGQKVEFLVSFYNNEISEKSEIFDDQFSVERPDGSNFTLKIRSTKLEDSAMYFCASSELPYEQYFGPGTRLTVT.

The chain is built from TRBV6-5 and TRBJ2-7; 8 bases match TRBD2. Trimming at V came to 2 bases and at J to 4 bases, leaving 7 bases not matched to a gene. Germline V gene lookup returns CDR1 MNHEY and CDR2 SVGAGI. The CDR3 consists of 15 residues. The CDR3 here is CASSYVQRGRYEQYF. CDR3 in DNA: TGTGCCAGCAGTTACGTACAGCGGGGGAGATACGAGCAGTACTTC.

The rearrangement uses TRBV4-2 and TRBJ1-2; the match to TRBD1 covers 7 bases. CDR1 is LGHNA, CDR2 YNFKEQ, per germline. The CDR3 is made up of 13 amino acids. V lost 7 bases and J lost 14; bases outside the gene matches: 16. Here the CDR3 DNA reads TGTGCCAGCACTGGGACAGAAACTGCACCCATGACCTTC. Encoded protein: CASTGTETAPMTF.

J is TRBJ2-1 and V is TRBV15, with TRBD2 matching over 9 bases. V was pared by 0 bases and J by 3 bases, with 3 bases of the junction left unmatched. The CDR3 has 16 amino acids. In germline, CDR1 is LNHNV, CDR2 YYDKDF (reference sequence). The CDR3 loop reads CATSREASGVYNEQFF. In DNA form, the CDR3 reads TGTGCCACCAGCAGAGAGGCTAGCGGGGTCTACAATGAGCAGTTCTTC. Full variable domain (remainder filled in from reference TRBV15 and TRBJ2-1): DAMVIQNPRYQVTQFGKPVTLSCSQTLNHNVMYWYQQKSSQAPKLLFHYYDKDFNNEADTPDNFQSRRPNTSFCFLDIRSPGLGDTAMYLCATSREASGVYNEQFFGPGTRLTVL.

This chain links TRBV7-9 with TRBJ1-6; no clear D. CDR1 and CDR2 from the germline V gene are SEHNR and FQNEAQ (reference sequence). The CDR3 is 14 residues long. V was clipped by 5 bases and J by 10 bases, with 15 bases between them. CDR3 in DNA: TGTGCCAGCAGCCATGACGATAATAGGTCACCCCTCCACTTT. Translated: CASSHDDNRSPLHF.

This clone was detected only once. The chain combines TRBV2 with TRBJ2-7, with D tentatively TRBD1 or TRBD2 (6 bases each). Deletions cut 5 bases from V and 6 bases from J, with 20 bases between. Per the germline V gene, CDR1 is SNHLY and CDR2 is FYNNEI. CDR3 length: 15 residues. This CDR3 is CASSYGQLGGGEQYF. In DNA form, the CDR3 reads TGTGCCAGCAGTTACGGACAGTTGGGGGGCGGCGAGCAGTACTTC.

A single count supports this clone. V gene TRBV4-3 combines with J gene TRBJ2-7; maybe TRBD2 (5 bases). The length of the CDR3 is 16 residues. CDR1 and CDR2 from the germline V gene are LGHNA and YSLEER. Trimming pared 1 base from V and 7 bases from J, leaving 20 bases between. CDR3 in amino acids: CASSQADRRTFGEQYF. The CDR3 bases are TGCGCCAGCAGCCAAGCGGATCGGCGGACTTTCGGGGAGCAGTACTTC.

This chain uses TRBV11-2 with TRBJ1-2; D gene uncertain. Trimming left V 2 bases short and J 4 bases short, with 8 bases between. The CDR3 covers 13 residues. CDR1 SGHAT and CDR2 FQNNGV come from the germline V gene. CDR3 protein: CASSLPRGYGYTF. CDR3 DNA: TGTGCCAGCAGCTTACCTCGGGGCTATGGCTACACCTTC.

The chain carries TRBV5-1 and TRBJ2-7; D ambiguous. This CDR3 has 14 amino acids. Trimming stripped 5 bases from V and 1 base from J, with 13 bases between. Germline CDR1 is SGHRS and CDR2 is YFSETQ. The CDR3 spells CASRKGPESYEQYF. The CDR3 DNA sequence: TGCGCCAGCAGAAAAGGCCCGGAATCCTACGAGCAGTACTTC.

V gene TRBV27 combines with J gene TRBJ2-7; 9 bases agree with TRBD2. V was pared by 5 bases and J by 12 bases, with 14 bases of the junction left unmatched. The CDR3 sequence is 14 residues long. Germline V gene lookup returns CDR1 MNHEY and CDR2 SMNVEV (reference sequence). The CDR3 DNA reads TGTGCCAGCAGTCCCGGGCTAGCGGGGTCCTACGTGTACTTC. This encodes CASSPGLAGSYVYF.

The V gene is TRBV4-1, the J gene TRBJ1-1; D is unresolved. The V end lost 4 bases, the J end lost 1 base, and 10 bases lay between the germline ends. Germline lookup yields CDR1 MGHRA and CDR2 YSYEKL. The CDR3 length is 14 residues. CDR3 residues: CASSLSPGNTEAFF. The CDR3 nucleotides are TGCGCCAGCAGCCTCTCCCCCGGGAACACTGAAGCTTTCTTT.

The rearrangement joins TRBV5-1 to TRBJ1-3; D unresolved. The CDR3 covers 14 residues. Germline CDR1 reads SGHRS; CDR2 reads YFSETQ. Trimming stripped 3 bases from V and 0 bases from J, with 7 bases between. This CDR3 is CASSSGGSGNTIYF. The CDR3 DNA sequence: TGCGCCAGCAGCTCCGGAGGCTCTGGAAACACCATATATTTT.

V gene TRBV7-9 combines with J gene TRBJ2-7; D unclear. The germline V gene encodes CDR1 SEHNR and CDR2 FQNEAQ (reference sequence). Trimming cost V 5 bases and J 2 bases, with 4 bases left between them. The CDR3 runs to 11 residues. CDR3 sequence (DNA): TGTGCCAGCAGCGCAACCTACGAGCAGTACTTC. Its protein product is CASSATYEQYF.

This clone was counted a few times. The chain has TRBV4-2 and TRBJ2-1; D possibly corresponds to TRBD1 (6 bases). Germline lookup yields CDR1 LGHNA and CDR2 YNFKEQ. The CDR3 consists of 14 residues. The germline V and J ends were trimmed by 3 bases and 3 bases, with 9 bases remaining between them. CDR3 in amino acids: CASSHPDSYNEQFF. CDR3 sequence (DNA): TGTGCCAGCAGCCACCCGGACAGCTACAATGAGCAGTTCTTC.

The chain uses TRBV11-2 and TRBJ2-5; TRBD2 might be the D (6 bases). Germline lookup yields CDR1 SGHAT and CDR2 FQNNGV. Trimming took off 5 bases at V and 5 bases at J, with 9 bases between the two ends. This CDR3 comprises 12 residues. CDR3 residues: CASSRAGETQYF. CDR3 nucleotides: TGTGCCAGCAGCCGTGCGGGGGAGACCCAGTACTTC.